Listed below are T cell receptor beta chains from one sample, sequenced in a study of blood T cell repertoires in COVID-19. Produced via immunoSEQ multiplex PCR; TCRdb's table is partial and in-frame only. The sample lists 35,000 to 45,000 clones; about 88% were seen once. The sample was peripheral blood. These receptors originate from a man in his 70s with active COVID-19. The conserved cysteine and the conserved F or W are not part of the CDR3 here. D genes are given only for firm matches.

D	V	J	CDR3
TRBD1	TRBV3-1/TRBV3-2	TRBJ1-2	ASSRGQGWNYGYT
TRBD1	TRBV6-6	TRBJ1-3	ASRQRQGTGNTIY
-	TRBV5-4	TRBJ2-2	ASSLRGGPNTGELF
-	TRBV6-5	TRBJ2-1	ASSYRDNYDEQF
TRBD2	TRBV7-9	TRBJ2-2	ASWATSGTGELF
-	TRBV7-2	TRBJ1-3	ASSQDSGVGNTIY
-	TRBV29-1	TRBJ1-2	SVPFSTGYGYT
-	TRBV29-1	TRBJ1-2	SARVRSAGYT
TRBD1	TRBV18	TRBJ2-1	ASSPGGTGSNEQF
-	TRBV7-9	TRBJ2-1	ASSLWSAGNEQF
-	TRBV27	TRBJ2-1	ASSPLRGSYNEQF
TRBD2	TRBV11-2	TRBJ2-1	ASSDTSGGFYNEQF
TRBD1	TRBV28	TRBJ1-1	ASSPPTGGRTEAF
-	TRBV30	TRBJ1-1	AWSALGGISTEAF
-	TRBV19	TRBJ1-5	ASMAGTTYSNQPQH
TRBD1	TRBV7-8	TRBJ2-4	ASSLAPRQGAKNIQY
-	TRBV28	TRBJ2-7	ASSPGGNYEQY
-	TRBV6-5	TRBJ1-1	ASSYSVRAVGPGF
TRBD1	TRBV9	TRBJ1-6	ASSARQGGYNSPLH
-	TRBV7-2	TRBJ1-5	ASSSYPRQPQH
-	TRBV5-6	TRBJ2-3	ASSSRSADTQY
-	TRBV28	TRBJ2-2	ASSLGGRMAGELF
TRBD1	TRBV11-2	TRBJ2-2	ASSLARGRVTGELF
-	TRBV6-1	TRBJ1-6	ASSDWAGANSPLH
TRBD2	TRBV5-8	TRBJ2-2	ASSGRGLAVTGELF
-	TRBV7-9	TRBJ2-7	ASSSTQGYSYEQY
-	TRBV11-1	TRBJ2-7	ASSLEQGLFYEQY
-	TRBV6-2/TRBV6-3	TRBJ1-2	ASSAGIGYT
TRBD1	TRBV5-8	TRBJ1-5	ASSQGTGVGNQPQH
TRBD2	TRBV28	TRBJ2-1	ASSLSGLGSSYNEQF
-	TRBV9	TRBJ1-1	ASSVQGSTEAF
TRBD1	TRBV27	TRBJ1-2	ASSRDRDRGRGGGYT
-	TRBV10-3	TRBJ1-3	AISILGNTIY
TRBD1	TRBV9	TRBJ1-2	ASSPRTGGSLYGYT
-	TRBV4-3	TRBJ1-6	ASSPEPTAGSPLH
-	TRBV6-4	TRBJ1-6	ASSDSSGGNSPLH
TRBD1	TRBV6-4	TRBJ2-1	ASSDSGQSNEQF
TRBD1	TRBV11-2	TRBJ1-5	ASSFRSDRATDQPQH
-	TRBV7-9	TRBJ2-3	ASSPRSLSTDTQY
TRBD2	TRBV7-2	TRBJ2-1	ASSPTRTSGEKF
TRBD2	TRBV18	TRBJ2-1	ASLLAGDYNEQF